Listed below are T cell receptor beta chains from one sample, sequenced in a study of T cell responses to AZD1222 COVID-19 vaccine. Repertoires were generated with immunoSEQ multiplex PCR, while TCRdb's copy carries only in-frame clones and drops some. Here the sample spans roughly 96,000 clones, 88% being singletons. Here the sequenced sample was peripheral blood, taken 28 days after the second AZD1222 dose. These receptors all stem from an adult who received the AZD1222 COVID-19 vaccine. Both conserved end residues are part of each CDR3. A D gene is named only where the DNA matches it firmly. Clone size appears in some rows only: once, few, many, or a class for an expanded clone.

d_gene	abundance	v_gene	j_gene	CDR3aa	CDR3nt
TRBD1	NA	TRBV10-2	TRBJ2-3	CASRGPGQAATPGSRARDTQYF	TGCGCCAGCAGGGGGCCGGGACAGGCTGCGACTCCGGGGTCTCGGGCCCGAGATACGCAGTATTTT
NA	NA	TRBV29-1	TRBJ1-1	CSVEDGQGTEAFF	TGCAGCGTTGAAGATGGTCAGGGCACTGAAGCTTTCTTT
NA	NA	TRBV2	TRBJ1-5	CASRAGNQPQHF	TGTGCCAGCCGGGCAGGCAATCAGCCCCAGCATTTT
NA	NA	TRBV5-1	TRBJ2-7	CASRSGYEQYF	TGCGCCAGCAGGTCCGGCTACGAGCAGTACTTC
TRBD1	once	TRBV4-1	TRBJ1-6	CASSHPGTGENSPLHF	TGCGCCAGCAGCCATCCAGGGACAGGGGAGAATTCACCCCTCCACTTT
NA	NA	TRBV5-1	TRBJ2-5	CASSLGTVGQETQYF	TGCGCCAGCAGCCTCGGGACTGTGGGGCAAGAGACCCAGTACTTC
TRBD1	once	TRBV6-1	TRBJ1-4	CASSDTGATNEKLFF	TGTGCCAGCAGTGACACAGGGGCAACTAATGAAAAACTGTTTTTT
NA	NA	TRBV4-2	TRBJ1-2	CASSQGQKQVYGYTF	TGTGCCAGCAGCCAAGGACAAAAACAGGTCTATGGCTACACCTTC
NA	NA	TRBV28	TRBJ1-1	CASSWAWRGAFF	TGTGCCAGCAGTTGGGCCTGGAGGGGAGCTTTCTTT
NA	NA	TRBV28	TRBJ1-3	CASSLALSGNTIYF	TGTGCCAGCAGTTTGGCTCTCTCTGGAAACACCATATATTTT
TRBD1	NA	TRBV28	TRBJ2-3	CASSQGDRRTDTQYF	TGTGCCAGCAGTCAAGGGGACAGGCGCACAGATACGCAGTATTTT
TRBD1	NA	TRBV28	TRBJ1-1	CASSGQATNTEAFF	TGTGCCAGCAGTGGACAGGCCACGAACACTGAAGCTTTCTTT
NA	NA	TRBV9	TRBJ2-1	CASSVADGYNEQFF	TGTGCCAGCAGCGTAGCTGACGGGTACAATGAGCAGTTCTTC
TRBD2	NA	TRBV7-3	TRBJ2-2	CASSSGLDTGELFF	TGTGCCAGCAGCTCAGGACTAGACACCGGGGAGCTGTTTTTT